These 26 T cell receptor beta chains were all obtained from the same sample, sequenced in a study of PD-1 blockade in classical Hodgkin lymphoma. Time point of the sample: cycle 4 day 1 (C4D1), after five to seven weeks of nivolumab. Relapses following autologous stem cell transplantation were seen in all patients, with brentuximab vedotin exposure varying. It was by magnetic negative selection that CD4+ T cells were purified from thawed PBMCs. TCRdb keeps only in-frame clones here, not all; method: immunoSEQ multiplex PCR. The sample gives more than 25,000 clones, roughly 80% of which show up once; approximately 0.62% is in the top ten. The material sequenced was CD4+ T cells from blood, taken before the fourth cycle of nivolumab. These receptors were obtained from a human donor with classical Hodgkin lymphoma.

This clone was observed a few times. The CDR3 reads CASGAGRAEAFF. The CDR3 DNA is TGTGCCAGCGGGGCAGGGAGGGCTGAAGCTTTCTTT. The chain uses TRBV11-2 and TRBJ1-1; D perhaps matches TRBD1 (5 bases). The CDR3 has 12 residues. The V gene's germline CDR1 is SGHAT and CDR2 FQNNGV. Trimming removed 8 bases from V and 6 bases from J, with 13 bases in between.

The chain employs TRBV19 and TRBJ1-6; 7 nucleotides match TRBD1. CDR1 LNHDA and CDR2 SQIVND come from the germline V gene (reference sequence). With V trimmed by 5 bases and J by 6 bases, 1 base remained unmatched. The CDR3 is made up of 13 amino acids. The CDR3 protein is CASSDRVNSPLHF. The CDR3 DNA sequence: TGTGCCAGTAGTGACAGGGTTAATTCACCCCTCCACTTT.

The CDR3 nucleotides are TGCGCCAGCAGCCCCGGACAGGAGGGCCGTTCACCCCTCCACTTT. Protein product: CASSPGQEGRSPLHF. The chain is built from TRBV5-1 and TRBJ1-6, with 7 bases identical to TRBD1. The CDR3 totals 15 residues. CDR1 is SGHRS and CDR2 is YFSETQ in the germline V gene. The V and J ends lost 4 bases and 9 bases, in that order; junction bases with no gene match: 10.

This chain connects TRBV5-6 to TRBJ1-1; D not certain. V was clipped by 4 bases and J by 5 bases, with 6 bases between them. CDR1 SGHDT and CDR2 YYEEEE come from the germline V gene. CDR3 length equals 11 residues. The CDR3 loop is CASSRTTEAFF. CDR3 nucleotides: TGTGCCAGCAGCCGAACGACTGAAGCTTTCTTT.

The CDR3 region has the DNA TGTGCCAGCAGACCCGAGGCCGGACCCTATGGCTACACCTTC. Its protein product is CASRPEAGPYGYTF. The rearrangement uses TRBV28 and TRBJ1-2; D gene unclear. This CDR3 region has 14 residues. Trimming stripped 6 bases from V and 4 bases from J, with 15 bases between. Germline loops: CDR1 MDHEN, CDR2 SYDVKM.

CDR3 DNA sequence: TGCGCCAGCAACCCGGAGGGGGTAGGGGGCACTGAAGCTTTCTTT. Translation: CASNPEGVGGTEAFF. The J gene is TRBJ1-1, the V gene TRBV5-1; a weak D match, TRBD1 (6 bases). Trimming pared 6 bases from V and 4 bases from J, leaving 19 bases between. Germline V lookup: CDR1 SGHRS, CDR2 YFSETQ. The CDR3 spans 15 residues.

The gene calls are TRBV14 and TRBJ1-5; TRBD1 matches 9 bases. Trimming removed 0 bases from V and 0 bases from J; junction bases left unmatched: 12. The CDR3 length is 20 residues. The V gene's germline CDR1 is SGHDN and CDR2 FVKESK. This CDR3 is CASSQDPRGQGPYSNQPQHF. The CDR3 DNA reads TGTGCCAGCAGCCAAGACCCCCGGGGACAGGGCCCTTATAGCAATCAGCCCCAGCATTTT. The complete variable domain, with remaining parts taken from reference TRBV14 and TRBJ1-5, reads EAGVTQFPSHSVIEKGQTVTLRCDPISGHDNLYWYRRVMGKEIKFLLHFVKESKQDESGMPNNRFLAERTGGTYSTLKVQPAELEDSGVYFCASSQDPRGQGPYSNQPQHFGDGTRLSIL.

This chain joins TRBV5-1 and TRBJ2-1; no firm D call. The CDR3 is made up of 12 amino acids. Deletions cut 0 bases from V and 5 bases from J, with 3 bases between. The germline V gene has CDR1 SGHRS and CDR2 YFSETQ. DNA of the CDR3: TGCGCCAGCAGCTTGGCCAACAATGAGCAGTTCTTC. Encoded protein: CASSLANNEQFF.

This chain connects TRBV7-2 to TRBJ2-7; D might be TRBD2 (6 bases). Germline V gives CDR1 SGHTA, CDR2 FQGNSA. V gave up 1 base and J gave up 3 bases, with 13 bases separating them. There are 15 residues in the CDR3. CDR3 sequence reads: CASSLVGGPYYEQYF. The CDR3 nucleotides read TGTGCCAGCAGCTTAGTCGGGGGTCCATACTACGAGCAGTACTTC.

V usage is TRBV5-1 and J usage is TRBJ2-3; D unclear. The germline V gene has CDR1 SGHRS and CDR2 YFSETQ. Trimming took 1 base from V and 3 from J, leaving 12 bases between them. CDR3 length: 15 amino acids. The CDR3 DNA follows: TGCGCCAGCAGCTTGAGGGCAGGCTCAACAGATACGCAGTATTTT. It encodes CASSLRAGSTDTQYF.

This clone showed up just a few times. The V and J genes are TRBV7-9 and TRBJ1-1; D uncertain. Per germline, CDR1 SEHNR and CDR2 FQNEAQ (reference sequence). Trimming stripped 3 bases from V and 1 base from J, with 6 bases between. CDR3 length equals 13 residues. Here the CDR3 reads CASSFQRNTEAFF. As DNA, the CDR3 is TGTGCCAGCAGCTTTCAGAGGAACACTGAAGCTTTCTTT.

A few counts support this clone. CDR3 sequence (DNA): TGTGCCAGCAGTGACGGGTACAGGGCTGGCGAGCAGTACTTC. This codes for CASSDGYRAGEQYF. The chain joins TRBV2 to TRBJ2-7, with a weak D call TRBD1 (6 bases). Trimming shortened V by 3 bases and J by 6 bases, and 15 bases separated the two germline ends. Germline V gene lookup returns CDR1 SNHLY and CDR2 FYNNEI. The CDR3 length is 14 residues.

This rearrangement joins TRBV7-9 to TRBJ1-5; 11 bases line up with TRBD1. Germline-derived CDR1 and CDR2 are SEHNR and FQNEAQ (reference sequence). CDR3 size: 16 residues. J lost 4 bases, V lost 5 bases, and 7 bases had no gene match. In nucleotides, the CDR3 is TGTGCCAGCAGCGCCTCCGGGACAGGGGGAAATCAGCCCCAGCATTTT. Residues: CASSASGTGGNQPQHF.

J is TRBJ2-7 and V is TRBV5-1; tentatively, D is TRBD1 (6 bases). Germline values: CDR1 SGHRS, CDR2 YFSETQ. With 3 bases removed from V and 3 bases from J, the gap between germline ends came to 10 bases. CDR3 length: 13 residues. The DNA for the CDR3 is TGCGCCAGCAGCTCGGACAGTCGCTACGAGCAGTACTTC. Translated: CASSSDSRYEQYF.

The chain recombines TRBV9 with TRBJ2-2; TRBD2 matches 10 bases. In germline, CDR1 is SGDLS, CDR2 YYNGEE. The CDR3 covers 17 residues. The V gene end was trimmed by 0 bases and the J gene end by 8 bases; junction bases not matched to a gene: 10. As DNA, the CDR3 is TGTGCCAGCAGCGTAGAGGCACTAGCGGGGAGGTTGGGGGAGCTGTTTTTT. Translated: CASSVEALAGRLGELFF.

This clone was counted a few times. At one of its ends the junction is not consistent with the germline gene, which may arise from a read error. The chain employs TRBV6-5 and TRBJ2-7; D is undetermined. CDR1 is MNHEY, CDR2 SVGAGI, per germline. This CDR3 spans 12 amino acids. CDR3 region: CASSNSSGARYF. The CDR3 DNA reads TGTGCCAGCAGTAACTCCTCTGGAGCACGGTACTTC.

In its sample, this clone was seen once. This chain uses TRBV28 with TRBJ1-3; 7 bases are a match to TRBD1. The CDR3 consists of 15 residues. With 1 base clipped from V and 1 base from J, the junction kept 1 base outside the gene matches. Germline assignment: CDR1 MDHEN and CDR2 SYDVKM. CDR3 protein: CASSLSQGSGNTIYF. As DNA, the CDR3 is TGTGCCAGCAGTTTATCACAGGGGTCTGGAAACACCATATATTTT.

The J gene is TRBJ1-3, the V gene TRBV28; D ambiguous. CDR1 and CDR2 from the germline V gene are MDHEN and SYDVKM. Trimming cost V 3 bases and J 0 bases, with 6 bases left between them. CDR3 size: 14 residues. CDR3 in amino acids: CASSFAASGNTIYF. In DNA, the CDR3 is TGTGCCAGCAGTTTCGCCGCCTCTGGAAACACCATATATTTT.

This chain connects TRBV19 to TRBJ1-4; weak D call: TRBD1 (6 bases). Germline-derived CDR1 and CDR2 are LNHDA and SQIVND (reference sequence). CDR3 size: 14 residues. The V end was cut by 7 bases, the J end by 4 bases, with 13 bases between. The CDR3 DNA sequence: TGTGCCAGTACCCCAGGGGCCTTTAATGAAAAACTGTTTTTT. Translated: CASTPGAFNEKLFF. Combining the CDR3 with reference TRBV19 and TRBJ1-4 gives the whole variable domain DGGITQSPKYLFRKEGQNVTLSCEQNLNHDAMYWYRQDPGQGLRLIYYSQIVNDFQKGDIAEGYSVSREKKESFPLTVTSAQKNPTAFYLCASTPGAFNEKLFFGSGTQLSVL.

The chain carries TRBV10-2 and TRBJ2-7; TRBD2 agrees at 10 bases. Germline trimming cut 3 bases from V and 7 bases from J; bases unmatched to any gene: 6. Germline CDR1 WSHSY, CDR2 SAAADI. The CDR3 has 14 residues. The CDR3 DNA reads TGCGCCAGCAGTGAACTAGCGGGGAAAGGTGAGCAGTACTTC. This codes for CASSELAGKGEQYF.

The chain uses TRBV7-6 and TRBJ2-5; no reliable D call. Trimming removed 4 bases from V and 4 bases from J, with 16 bases in between. The CDR3 is 15 amino acids. Germline lookup yields CDR1 SGHVS and CDR2 FNYEAQ. CDR3 loop: CASSSPLRPRETQYF. The CDR3 DNA reads TGTGCCAGCAGCTCCCCCCTTCGGCCGCGAGAGACCCAGTACTTC.

The chain recombines TRBV11-2 with TRBJ2-7; a weak D match, TRBD2 (7 bases). Germline loops: CDR1 SGHAT, CDR2 FQNNGV. V was clipped by 7 bases and J by 3 bases, with 25 bases between them. The CDR3 runs to 17 residues. DNA for the CDR3: TGTGCCAGCACCGCTACCCCGGCGGGGGCAGATTTCTACGAGCAGTACTTC. Its translation is CASTATPAGADFYEQYF.

This rearrangement joins TRBV7-9 to TRBJ2-7; D might be TRBD1 (5 bases). The CDR3 spans 14 residues. V lost 8 bases and J lost 1, with 15 bases in between. Germline V lookup: CDR1 SEHNR, CDR2 FQNEAQ (reference sequence). The CDR3 DNA sequence: TGTGCCAGCCAACGCGAGCAGGGATCCTACGAGCAGTACTTC. Protein sequence: CASQREQGSYEQYF.

This clone occurred once. The chain recombines TRBV6-6 with TRBJ2-7; 11 nucleotides match TRBD1. V lost 8 bases and J lost 6; bases outside the gene matches: 12. The CDR3 has 15 residues. In germline, CDR1 is MNHNY, CDR2 SVGAGI (reference sequence). CDR3 in DNA: TGTGCCAGCTCTCAGGGGGGACAGGGGGTTCGCGAGCAGTACTTC. This encodes CASSQGGQGVREQYF.

The V gene is TRBV6-5, the J gene TRBJ2-1; possible D gene TRBD2, 6 bases. CDR1 is MNHEY, CDR2 SVGAGI, per germline. The V end lost 6 bases, the J end lost 7 bases, and 16 bases lay between the germline ends. This CDR3 region has 14 residues. DNA of the CDR3: TGTGCCAGCAGCCTAGCGCAGATTAGAAATGAGCAGTTCTTC. This sequence encodes CASSLAQIRNEQFF.

The chain carries TRBV5-1 and TRBJ1-1; D unresolved. Trimming left V 5 bases short and J 6 bases short, with 8 bases between. Germline values: CDR1 SGHRS, CDR2 YFSETQ. The CDR3 extends over 11 amino acids. The CDR3 sequence is CASRVRPEAFF. CDR3 nucleotide sequence: TGCGCCAGCAGGGTGAGGCCTGAAGCTTTCTTT. Using reference TRBV5-1 and TRBJ1-1 for the parts outside the CDR3, the full variable domain is KAGVTQTPRYLIKTRGQQVTLSCSPISGHRSVSWYQQTPGQGLQFLFEYFSETQRNKGNFPGRFSGRQFSNSRSEMNVSTLELGDSALYLCASRVRPEAFFGQGTRLTVV.